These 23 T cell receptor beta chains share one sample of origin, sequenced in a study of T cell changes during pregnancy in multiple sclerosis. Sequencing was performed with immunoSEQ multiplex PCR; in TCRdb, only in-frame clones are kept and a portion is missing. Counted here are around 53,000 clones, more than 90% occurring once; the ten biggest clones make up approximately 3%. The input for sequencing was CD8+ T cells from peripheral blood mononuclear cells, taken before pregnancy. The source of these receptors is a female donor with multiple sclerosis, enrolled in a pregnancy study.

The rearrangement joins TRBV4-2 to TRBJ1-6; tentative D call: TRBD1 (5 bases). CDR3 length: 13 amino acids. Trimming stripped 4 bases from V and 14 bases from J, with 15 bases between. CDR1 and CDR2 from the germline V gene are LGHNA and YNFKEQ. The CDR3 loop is CASSPEWGGTLHF. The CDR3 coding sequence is TGTGCCAGCAGCCCAGAGTGGGGGGGGACCCTCCACTTT.

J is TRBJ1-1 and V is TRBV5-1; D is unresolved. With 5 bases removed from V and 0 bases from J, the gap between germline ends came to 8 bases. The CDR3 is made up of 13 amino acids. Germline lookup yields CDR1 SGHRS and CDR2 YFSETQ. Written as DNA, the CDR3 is TGCGCCAGCAGGCCAAACATGAACACTGAAGCTTTCTTT. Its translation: CASRPNMNTEAFF.

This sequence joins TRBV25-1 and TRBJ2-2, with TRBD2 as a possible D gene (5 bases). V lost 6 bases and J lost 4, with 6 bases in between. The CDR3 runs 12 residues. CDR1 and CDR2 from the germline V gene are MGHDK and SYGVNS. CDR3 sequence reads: CASRTITGELFF. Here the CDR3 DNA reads TGTGCCAGCAGGACTATCACCGGGGAGCTGTTTTTT. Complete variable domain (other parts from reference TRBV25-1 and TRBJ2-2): EADIYQTPRYLVIGTGKKITLECSQTMGHDKMYWYQQDPGMELHLIHYSYGVNSTEKGDLSSESTVSRIRTEHFPLTLESARPSHTSQYLCASRTITGELFFGEGSRLTVL.

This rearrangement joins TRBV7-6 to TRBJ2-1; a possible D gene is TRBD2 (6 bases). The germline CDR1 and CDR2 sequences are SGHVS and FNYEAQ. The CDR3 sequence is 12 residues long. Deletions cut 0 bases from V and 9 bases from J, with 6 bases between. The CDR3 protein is CASSLATSEQFF. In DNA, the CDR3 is TGTGCCAGCAGCTTAGCGACTAGTGAGCAGTTCTTC.

The CDR3 DNA is TGCGCCAGCAGCCAAGATACAGGGTCGAGCTCCTACGAGCAGTACTTC. Translating it yields CASSQDTGSSSYEQYF. The genes are TRBV4-3 and TRBJ2-7, with D maybe TRBD1 (6 bases). Germline V gives CDR1 LGHNA, CDR2 YSLEER. This CDR3 is built from 16 residues. Trimming cost V 0 bases and J 0 bases, with 12 bases left between them.

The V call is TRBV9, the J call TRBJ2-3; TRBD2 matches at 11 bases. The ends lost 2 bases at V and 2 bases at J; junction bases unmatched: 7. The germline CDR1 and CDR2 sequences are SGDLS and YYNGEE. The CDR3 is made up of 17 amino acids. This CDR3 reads CASSVETSGEITDTQYF. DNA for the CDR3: TGTGCCAGCAGCGTCGAGACTAGCGGGGAAATCACAGATACGCAGTATTTT.

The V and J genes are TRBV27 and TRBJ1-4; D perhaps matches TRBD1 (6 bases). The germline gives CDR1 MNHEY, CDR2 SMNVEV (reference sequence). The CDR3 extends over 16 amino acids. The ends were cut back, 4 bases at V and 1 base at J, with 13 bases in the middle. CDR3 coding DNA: TGTGCCAGCAGTTCCCCCACCAGGGGAACTAATGAAAAACTGTTTTTT. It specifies CASSSPTRGTNEKLFF.

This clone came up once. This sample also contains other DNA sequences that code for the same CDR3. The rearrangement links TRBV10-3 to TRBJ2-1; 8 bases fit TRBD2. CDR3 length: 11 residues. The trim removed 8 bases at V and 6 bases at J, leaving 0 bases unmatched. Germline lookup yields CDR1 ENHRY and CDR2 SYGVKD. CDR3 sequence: CAIRGGNEQFF. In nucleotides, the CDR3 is TGTGCCATCCGGGGGGGCAATGAGCAGTTCTTC.

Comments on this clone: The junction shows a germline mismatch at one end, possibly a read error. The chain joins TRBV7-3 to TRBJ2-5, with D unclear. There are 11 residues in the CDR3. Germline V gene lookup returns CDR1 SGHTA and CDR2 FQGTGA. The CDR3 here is CASSSQEAQYF. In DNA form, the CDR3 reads TGTGCCAGCAGCTCCCAAGAGGCCCAGTACTTC. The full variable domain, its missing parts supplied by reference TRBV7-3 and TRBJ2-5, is GAGVSQTPSNKVTEKGKYVELRCDPISGHTALYWYRQSLGQGPEFLIYFQGTGAADDSGLPNDRFFAVRPEGSVSTLKIQRTERGDSAVYLCASSSQEAQYFGPGTRLLVL.

The CDR3: CATSREGGSYGYTF. Written as DNA, the CDR3 is TGTGCCACCAGCAGGGAGGGAGGAAGTTATGGCTACACCTTC. This chain connects TRBV15 to TRBJ1-2; D is unclear. The CDR3 extends over 14 amino acids. CDR1 and CDR2 from the germline V gene are LNHNV and YYDKDF (reference sequence). Between the trimmed V and J ends, which lost 3 bases and 5 bases, there was a span of 13 bases.

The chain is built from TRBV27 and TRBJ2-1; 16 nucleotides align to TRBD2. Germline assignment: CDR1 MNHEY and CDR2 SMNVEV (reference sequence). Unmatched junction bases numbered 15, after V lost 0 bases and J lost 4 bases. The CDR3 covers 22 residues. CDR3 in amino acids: CASSLSPRPGLAGGPAYNEQFF. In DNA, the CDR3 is TGTGCCAGCAGTTTATCGCCCCGCCCGGGACTAGCGGGGGGGCCGGCTTACAATGAGCAGTTCTTC.

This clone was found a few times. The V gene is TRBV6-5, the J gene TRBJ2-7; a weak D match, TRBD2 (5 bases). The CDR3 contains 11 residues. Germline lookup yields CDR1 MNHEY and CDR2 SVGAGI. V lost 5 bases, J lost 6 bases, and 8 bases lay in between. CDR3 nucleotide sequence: TGTGCCAGCAGTGAGGGTCTCGAGCAGTACTTC. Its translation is CASSEGLEQYF.

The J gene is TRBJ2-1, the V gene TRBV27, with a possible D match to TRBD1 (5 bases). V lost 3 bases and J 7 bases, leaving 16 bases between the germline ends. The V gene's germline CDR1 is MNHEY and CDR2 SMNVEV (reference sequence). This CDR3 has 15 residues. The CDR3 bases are TGTGCCAGCAGTTTTGTGTCCGGCAGGGCGAATGAGCAGTTCTTC. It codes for CASSFVSGRANEQFF.

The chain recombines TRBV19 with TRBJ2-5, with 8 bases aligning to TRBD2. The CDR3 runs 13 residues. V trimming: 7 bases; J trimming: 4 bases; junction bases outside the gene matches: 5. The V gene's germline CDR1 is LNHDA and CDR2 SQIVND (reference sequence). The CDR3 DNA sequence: TGTGCCAGTACCAACGGGGGGGGAGAGACCCAGTACTTC. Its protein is CASTNGGGETQYF. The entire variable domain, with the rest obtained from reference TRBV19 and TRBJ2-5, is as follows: DGGITQSPKYLFRKEGQNVTLSCEQNLNHDAMYWYRQDPGQGLRLIYYSQIVNDFQKGDIAEGYSVSREKKESFPLTVTSAQKNPTAFYLCASTNGGGETQYFGPGTRLLVL.

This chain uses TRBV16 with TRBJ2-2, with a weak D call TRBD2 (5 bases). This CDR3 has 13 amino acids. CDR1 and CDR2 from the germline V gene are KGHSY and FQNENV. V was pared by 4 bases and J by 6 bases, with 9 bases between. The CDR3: CASSRGAAGELFF. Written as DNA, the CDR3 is TGTGCCAGCAGCCGGGGAGCGGCCGGGGAGCTGTTTTTT.

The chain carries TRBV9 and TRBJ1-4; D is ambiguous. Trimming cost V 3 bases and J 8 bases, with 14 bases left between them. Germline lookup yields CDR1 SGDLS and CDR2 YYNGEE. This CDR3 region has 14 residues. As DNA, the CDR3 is TGTGCCAGCAGCGGAAAAGGAGGCGAGGAAAAACTGTTTTTT. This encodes CASSGKGGEEKLFF. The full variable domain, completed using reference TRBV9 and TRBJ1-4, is DSGVTQTPKHLITATGQRVTLRCSPRSGDLSVYWYQQSLDQGLQFLIQYYNGEERAKGNILERFSAQQFPDLHSELNLSSLELGDSALYFCASSGKGGEEKLFFGSGTQLSVL.

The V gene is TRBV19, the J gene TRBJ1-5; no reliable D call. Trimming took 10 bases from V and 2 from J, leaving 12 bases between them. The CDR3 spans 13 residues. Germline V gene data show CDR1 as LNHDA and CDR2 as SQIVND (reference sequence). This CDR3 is CATIGLGNQPQHF. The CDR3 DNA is TGTGCCACTATCGGTCTGGGCAATCAGCCCCAGCATTTT.

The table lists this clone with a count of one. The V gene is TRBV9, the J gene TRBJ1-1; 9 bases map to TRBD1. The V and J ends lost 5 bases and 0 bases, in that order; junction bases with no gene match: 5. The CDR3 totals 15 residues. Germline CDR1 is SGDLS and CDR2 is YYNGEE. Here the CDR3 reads CASSGQGKMNTEAFF. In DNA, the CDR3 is TGTGCCAGCAGTGGACAGGGGAAAATGAACACTGAAGCTTTCTTT.

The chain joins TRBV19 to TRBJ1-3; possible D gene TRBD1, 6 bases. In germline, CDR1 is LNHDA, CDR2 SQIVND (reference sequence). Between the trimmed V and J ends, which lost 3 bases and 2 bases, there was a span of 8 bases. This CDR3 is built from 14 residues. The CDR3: CASSIGTTGNTIYF. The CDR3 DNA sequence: TGTGCCAGTAGTATCGGGACAACTGGAAACACCATATATTTT.

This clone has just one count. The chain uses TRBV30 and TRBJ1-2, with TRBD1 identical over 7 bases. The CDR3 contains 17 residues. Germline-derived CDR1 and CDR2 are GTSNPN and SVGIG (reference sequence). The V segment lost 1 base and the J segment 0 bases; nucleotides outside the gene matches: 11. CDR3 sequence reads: CAWSGVRDSGPNYGYTF. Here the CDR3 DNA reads TGTGCCTGGAGTGGTGTTCGGGACAGCGGTCCTAACTATGGCTACACCTTC.

The CDR3 DNA reads as TGTGCCAGCAGCCAGGGACTAGCGGGGACCTACAATGAGCAGTTCTTC. This sequence encodes CASSQGLAGTYNEQFF. The chain couples TRBV7-2 to TRBJ2-1, with 13 positions matching TRBD2. This CDR3 contains 16 residues. V lost 5 bases to trimming and J lost 2 bases; unmatched junction nucleotides: 3. In germline, CDR1 is SGHTA, CDR2 FQGNSA.

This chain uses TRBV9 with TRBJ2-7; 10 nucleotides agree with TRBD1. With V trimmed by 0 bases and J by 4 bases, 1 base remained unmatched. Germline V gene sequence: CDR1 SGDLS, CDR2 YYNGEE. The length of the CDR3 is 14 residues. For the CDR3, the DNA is TGTGCCAGCAGCGTAGAGGGACAGGGGTACGAGCAGTACTTC. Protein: CASSVEGQGYEQYF.

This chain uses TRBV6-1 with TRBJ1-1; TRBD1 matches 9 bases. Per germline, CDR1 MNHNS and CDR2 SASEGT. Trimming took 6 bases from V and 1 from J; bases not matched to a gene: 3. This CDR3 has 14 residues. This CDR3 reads CASSVTGGNTEAFF. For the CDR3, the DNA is TGTGCCAGCAGCGTGACAGGGGGGAACACTGAAGCTTTCTTT.